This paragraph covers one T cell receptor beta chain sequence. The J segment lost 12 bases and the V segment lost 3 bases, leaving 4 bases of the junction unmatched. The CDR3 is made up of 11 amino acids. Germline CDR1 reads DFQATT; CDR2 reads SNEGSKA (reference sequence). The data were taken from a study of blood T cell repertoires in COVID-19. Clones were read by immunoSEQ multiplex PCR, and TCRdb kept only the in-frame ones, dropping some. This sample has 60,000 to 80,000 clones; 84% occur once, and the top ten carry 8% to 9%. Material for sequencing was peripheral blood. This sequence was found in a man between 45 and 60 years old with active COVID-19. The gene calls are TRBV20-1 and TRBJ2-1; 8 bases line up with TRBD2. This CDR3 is CSASPAGVQFF. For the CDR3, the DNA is TGCAGTGCTAGTCCAGCGGGAGTGCAGTTCTTC.